One sample yielded the 29 T cell receptor beta chains listed below, sequenced in a study of blood T cell repertoires in COVID-19. The protocol was immunoSEQ multiplex PCR, while the TCRdb copy is restricted to in-frame clones and leaves out a portion. The sample gives over 25,000 clones, around 86% of which show up once; about 13% is in the top ten. The sequenced material came from peripheral blood. The receptors were sampled from a human donor in a cohort sampled during active COVID-19. The donor label of this sample is uncertain.

The rearrangement links TRBV4-1 to TRBJ2-3, with 8 bases lining up with TRBD2. V was pared by 0 bases and J by 13 bases, with 9 bases of the junction left unmatched. Germline loops: CDR1 MGHRA, CDR2 YSYEKL. This CDR3 is 14 amino acids long. CDR3 in amino acids: CASSQDWSGGSKYF. The CDR3 coding sequence is TGCGCCAGCAGCCAAGATTGGAGCGGGGGTTCTAAGTATTTT.

The rearrangement uses TRBV4-1 and TRBJ1-2; the D gene is possibly TRBD1 (6 bases). Germline V gene lookup returns CDR1 MGHRA and CDR2 YSYEKL. V was clipped by 4 bases and J by 7 bases, with 10 bases between them. There are 12 residues in the CDR3. CDR3 nucleotides: TGCGCCAGCAGCCCAATAGGGGGTGGCTACACCTTC. This codes for CASSPIGGGYTF.

The chain is built from TRBV6-5 and TRBJ2-7; D is unresolved. The V end lost 6 bases, the J end lost 0 bases, and 12 bases lay between the germline ends. This CDR3 comprises 14 residues. Germline V CDR1 and CDR2: MNHEY, SVGAGI. The CDR3 spells CASRPPKSSYEQYF. The CDR3 bases are TGTGCCAGCAGACCTCCAAAGAGCTCCTACGAGCAGTACTTC.

The chain combines TRBV5-6 with TRBJ2-3; 9 bases are a match to TRBD1. This CDR3 comprises 16 residues. With V trimmed by 0 bases and J by 8 bases, 10 bases remained unmatched. Per germline, CDR1 SGHDT and CDR2 YYEEEE. The CDR3 nucleotides are TGTGCCAGCAGCTTGGGGCCGGGACAGGGCAGAGTTACGCAGTATTTT. Encoded protein: CASSLGPGQGRVTQYF.

CDR3 DNA: TGTGCCAGTAGTAAGCCGGGACAGGGGATCTACGAGCAGTACTTC. Protein sequence: CASSKPGQGIYEQYF. The chain joins TRBV19 to TRBJ2-7, with 10 bases aligning to TRBD1. CDR1 and CDR2 from the germline V gene are LNHDA and SQIVND (reference sequence). Trimming removed 4 bases from V and 3 bases from J; junction bases left unmatched: 6. The CDR3 runs 15 residues.

J is TRBJ2-3 and V is TRBV13; no clear D gene. Germline lookup yields CDR1 PRHDT and CDR2 FYEKMQ (reference sequence). The length of the CDR3 is 18 residues. Trimming took off 1 base at V and 0 bases at J, with 17 bases between the two ends. This CDR3 reads CASSLAPPLRPSTDTQYF. The DNA of the CDR3 is TGTGCCAGCAGCTTAGCTCCCCCACTAAGACCTAGCACAGATACGCAGTATTTT.

The chain uses TRBV27 and TRBJ1-1, with D hard to call. Trimming removed 6 bases at V and 1 base at J, with 9 bases between. There are 13 residues in the CDR3. Germline assignment: CDR1 MNHEY and CDR2 SMNVEV (reference sequence). CDR3 sequence reads: CASRTTENTEAFF. DNA for the CDR3: TGTGCCAGCAGGACTACAGAGAACACTGAAGCTTTCTTT.

The chain joins TRBV5-1 to TRBJ2-2; 9 bases line up with TRBD1. The junction had 2 bases not matched to a gene; V was cut back by 0 bases and J by 5 bases. The CDR3 is made up of 15 amino acids. Germline CDR1 and CDR2: SGHRS and YFSETQ. The CDR3 nucleotides read TGCGCCAGCAGCTTGGACAGGGGGCCTACCGGGGAGCTGTTTTTT. Its translation: CASSLDRGPTGELFF.

The chain carries TRBV7-9 and TRBJ1-2; 9 positions match TRBD1. Per the germline V gene, CDR1 is SEHNR and CDR2 is FQNEAQ (reference sequence). V dropped 4 bases and J dropped 1; count of bases not matched to a gene: 10. CDR3 length: 17 residues. CDR3 bases: TGTGCCAGCAGCTCACCTACCGACAGGGGGAATAACTATGGCTACACCTTC. Translation: CASSSPTDRGNNYGYTF.

V gene TRBV24-1 combines with J gene TRBJ2-2; D possibly corresponds to TRBD1 (5 bases). Trimming cost V 5 bases and J 2 bases, with 11 bases left between them. The germline CDR1 and CDR2 sequences are KGHDR and SFDVKD. The CDR3 spans 15 residues. The CDR3 here is CATSVSGANTGELFF. The CDR3 DNA follows: TGTGCCACCAGTGTAAGTGGGGCCAACACCGGGGAGCTGTTTTTT.

The genes are TRBV6-1 and TRBJ2-4; 8 bases are shared with TRBD1. The ends lost 2 bases at V and 1 base at J; junction bases unmatched: 7. CDR3 length: 17 amino acids. Per the germline V gene, CDR1 is MNHNS and CDR2 is SASEGT. CDR3: CASSEKGRGQAKNIQYF. The CDR3 DNA follows: TGTGCCAGCAGTGAAAAGGGCAGGGGGCAGGCCAAAAACATTCAGTACTTC.

The CDR3 reads CASSFGTEPWGKQFF. The CDR3, as DNA: TGTGCCAGCAGCTTTGGGACTGAACCCTGGGGGAAGCAGTTCTTC. The chain links TRBV7-3 to TRBJ2-1, with D possibly being TRBD2 (6 bases). V lost 3 bases, J lost 11 bases, and 20 bases lay in between. CDR3 length equals 15 residues. Germline V gives CDR1 SGHTA, CDR2 FQGTGA.

This sequence joins TRBV28 and TRBJ2-7, with D possibly matching TRBD2 (6 bases). Germline CDR1 and CDR2: MDHEN and SYDVKM. The CDR3 is made up of 14 amino acids. The ends were cut back, 8 bases at V and 2 bases at J, with 16 bases in the middle. In nucleotides, the CDR3 is TGTGCCAGCCTCCCCTCAGGGAGGCCCTACGAGCAGTACTTC. Its protein product is CASLPSGRPYEQYF.

This chain links TRBV5-6 with TRBJ1-2; D not resolved. This CDR3 is 15 amino acids long. The germline CDR1 and CDR2 sequences are SGHDT and YYEEEE. V shed 4 bases and J shed 3 bases, with 16 bases lying between them. CDR3 sequence reads: CASSQVFGVDYGYTF. CDR3 DNA: TGTGCCAGCAGCCAGGTTTTCGGGGTTGACTATGGCTACACCTTC.

On this clone: A read error may account for a junction end that differs from germline. This rearrangement joins TRBV7-7 to TRBJ2-1; 7 bases line up with TRBD2. This CDR3 contains 14 residues. Germline V gene lookup returns CDR1 SSHAT and CDR2 FNYEAQ (reference sequence). The CDR3 DNA follows: TGTGCTAGCAGCTTAGACGGGCGGGGGTTCGAGCAGTTCTTC. The encoded protein is CASSLDGRGFEQFF.

The V and J genes are TRBV5-5 and TRBJ1-1; no definite D call. The V and J ends lost 1 base and 4 bases respectively, with 14 bases between them. Germline CDR1 reads SGHKS; CDR2 reads YYEKEE (reference sequence). This CDR3 spans 15 amino acids. The CDR3 sequence is CASSLMVASGTEAFF. The CDR3 DNA sequence: TGTGCCAGCAGCTTGATGGTGGCCTCGGGCACTGAAGCTTTCTTT.

This chain links TRBV4-3 with TRBJ2-7; a possible D gene is TRBD2 (7 bases). The germline V gene encodes CDR1 LGHNA and CDR2 YSLEER. V was pared by 1 base and J by 5 bases, with 12 bases between. There are 14 residues in the CDR3. The CDR3 region is CASSQVGGGHEQYF. In nucleotides, the CDR3 is TGCGCCAGCAGCCAAGTTGGGGGGGGGCACGAGCAGTACTTC.

The chain couples TRBV6-1 to TRBJ2-5; D perhaps matches TRBD2 (6 bases). The germline V gene encodes CDR1 MNHNS and CDR2 SASEGT. The CDR3 length is 13 residues. Between the trimmed V and J ends, which lost 1 base and 7 bases, there was a span of 10 bases. For the CDR3, the DNA is TGTGCCAGCAGTGAAGGCGGGGCCCGGACCCAGTACTTC. It specifies CASSEGGARTQYF.

The genes are TRBV4-3 and TRBJ1-2, with 9 bases identical to TRBD1. The germline gives CDR1 LGHNA, CDR2 YSLEER. CDR3 length: 13 residues. The trim removed 4 bases at V and 6 bases at J, leaving 3 bases unmatched. CDR3 in DNA: TGCGCCAGCAGCCCACGGGACAGGGATGGCTACACCTTC. Protein sequence: CASSPRDRDGYTF.

The rearrangement uses TRBV2 and TRBJ2-7, with 10 positions matching TRBD1. The germline V gene has CDR1 SNHLY and CDR2 FYNNEI. CDR3 length equals 13 residues. V shed 8 bases, J shed 5 bases, and the junction held 6 bases outside the gene matches. CDR3 sequence (DNA): TGTGCCAGCCGACAGGGGGCGGCCCACGAGCAGTACTTC. Its translation is CASRQGAAHEQYF.

As for this clone: At one end, the junction sequence differs from germline, possibly due to a read error. This sequence joins TRBV6-1 and TRBJ1-2; the D is unclear. CDR3 size: 12 residues. Germline assignment: CDR1 MNHNS and CDR2 SASEGT. The CDR3 DNA is TGTGCCAGCAGCGAAGCTAGCTATGGCTACACCTTC. The encoded protein is CASSEASYGYTF.

The rearrangement joins TRBV11-2 to TRBJ2-1, with 9 bases lining up with TRBD1. The CDR3 covers 16 residues. V gave up 6 bases and J gave up 0 bases; unmatched junction bases: 6. The germline gives CDR1 SGHAT, CDR2 FQNNGV. The CDR3: CASRGGTGSSYNEQFF. As DNA, the CDR3 is TGTGCCAGCAGGGGGGGGACAGGGAGCTCCTACAATGAGCAGTTCTTC.

CDR3 coding DNA: TGCGCCAGCAGCTGGGGAGGGGACACTGAAGCTTTCTTT. Protein sequence: CASSWGGDTEAFF. V is TRBV5-1 and J is TRBJ1-1, with D maybe TRBD1 (5 bases). V was trimmed by 3 bases and J by 3 bases, leaving 9 bases between them. This CDR3 spans 13 amino acids. CDR1 and CDR2 (germline): SGHRS, YFSETQ.

This chain uses TRBV18 with TRBJ2-3; maybe TRBD1 (6 bases). The CDR3 length is 16 residues. The V and J ends lost 3 bases and 2 bases respectively, with 15 bases between them. The V gene's germline CDR1 is KGHSH and CDR2 LQKENI. The CDR3 loop reads CASSPQTGSITDTQYF. The CDR3 DNA follows: TGTGCCAGCTCACCTCAGACAGGTTCAATCACAGATACGCAGTATTTT.

The chain combines TRBV6-1 with TRBJ2-1; 10 bases align to TRBD2. CDR1 is MNHNS and CDR2 is SASEGT in the germline V gene. The CDR3 is 18 residues long. Trimming cost V 0 bases and J 0 bases; bases outside gene matches: 5. The CDR3 DNA follows: TGTGCCAGCAGTGAAGCGGCTAGCGGGGGAGGCTCCTACAATGAGCAGTTCTTC. Translation gives CASSEAASGGGSYNEQFF.

This sequence joins TRBV7-3 and TRBJ2-5; 11 bases fit TRBD1. V was clipped by 5 bases and J by 4 bases; unmatched bases: 3. Germline values: CDR1 SGHTA, CDR2 FQGTGA. The CDR3 covers 14 residues. The CDR3 DNA reads as TGTGCCAGCAGCGCCGGGACAGGGGGAGAGACCCAGTACTTC. It codes for CASSAGTGGETQYF. The whole variable domain, filled in from reference TRBV7-3 and TRBJ2-5, reads GAGVSQTPSNKVTEKGKYVELRCDPISGHTALYWYRQSLGQGPEFLIYFQGTGAADDSGLPNDRFFAVRPEGSVSTLKIQRTERGDSAVYLCASSAGTGGETQYFGPGTRLLVL.

There are a few counts of this clone. For the CDR3, the DNA is TGTGCCATCAGTGAGCAGGGCTACGAGCAGTACTTC. Encoded protein: CAISEQGYEQYF. This sequence joins TRBV10-3 and TRBJ2-7, with D possibly TRBD1 on 5 matching bases. Germline V gene lookup returns CDR1 ENHRY and CDR2 SYGVKD. The CDR3 is 12 residues long. V dropped 2 bases and J dropped 3 bases, with 5 bases sitting between them.

This clone was recorded only once. This chain connects TRBV3-1 (or the pseudogene TRBV3-2) to TRBJ2-5; 11 bases match TRBD2. V dropped 4 bases and J dropped 4; count of bases not matched to a gene: 5. The germline V gene has CDR1 LGHDT and CDR2 YNNKEL (reference sequence). The CDR3 is made up of 15 amino acids. CDR3 in DNA: TGTGCCAGCAGCCGGACCGGGACTAGCGGAGAGACCCAGTACTTC. It is translated as CASSRTGTSGETQYF.

This clone has just one count. J is TRBJ1-6 and V is TRBV6-5; D gene unclear. CDR1 is MNHEY and CDR2 is SVGAGI in the germline V gene. The CDR3 runs to 14 residues. The V end lost 4 bases, the J end lost 7 bases, and 11 bases lay between the germline ends. The CDR3 spells CASSSRGNNSPLHF. CDR3 DNA sequence: TGTGCCAGCAGTTCCCGCGGGAACAATTCACCCCTCCACTTT.